The present T cell receptor (beta chain) was sequenced within a study of vaccination effects on CD4 cells after COVID-19. General study findings and limits: By a late point after vaccination, infection- and vaccine-induced clones had shrunk markedly through clonal contraction. Cross-reaction with common cold coronaviruses was seen in only 1 of 255 vaccine-induced clones from healthy vaccinees.

Culturing for nine to ten days preceded CD4+ T cell isolation. Every participant took two doses of the BNT162b2 or mRNA-1273 vaccine. Germline CDR1 and CDR2: SNHLY and FYNNEI. Trimming shortened V by 6 bases and J by 0 bases, and 18 bases separated the two germline ends. The CDR3 is 16 amino acids. In the case of this clone: What it recognizes is unknown.

Sequencing was performed with immunoSEQ multiplex PCR; in TCRdb, only in-frame clones are kept and a portion is missing. The table includes 50,000 to 80,000 clones, roughly 80% detected once. Material: CD4+ T cells from PBMCs cultured without peptide, obtained after COVID-19 vaccination. The gene calls are TRBV2 and TRBJ2-7; D is perhaps TRBD2 (6 bases). This receptor was obtained from a human donor who received a COVID-19 vaccine. CDR3 region: CASRGGEAGSSYEQYV. The CDR3 nucleotides are TGTGCCAGCAGGGGTGGGGAAGCGGGTAGCTCCTACGAGCAGTACGTC.